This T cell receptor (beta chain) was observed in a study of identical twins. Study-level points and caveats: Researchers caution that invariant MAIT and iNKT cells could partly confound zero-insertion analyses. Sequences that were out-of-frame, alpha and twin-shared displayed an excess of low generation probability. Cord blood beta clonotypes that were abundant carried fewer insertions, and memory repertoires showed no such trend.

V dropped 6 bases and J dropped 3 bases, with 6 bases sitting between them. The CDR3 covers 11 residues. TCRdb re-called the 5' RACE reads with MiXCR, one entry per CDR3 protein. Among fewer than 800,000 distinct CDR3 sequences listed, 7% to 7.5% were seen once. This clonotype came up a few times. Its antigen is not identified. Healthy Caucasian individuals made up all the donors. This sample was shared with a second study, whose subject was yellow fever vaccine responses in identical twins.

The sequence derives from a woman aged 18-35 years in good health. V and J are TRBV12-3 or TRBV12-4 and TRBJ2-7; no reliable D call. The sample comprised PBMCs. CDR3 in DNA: TGTGCCAGCAGGGCCGTCTACGAGCAGTACTTC. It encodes CASRAVYEQYF.